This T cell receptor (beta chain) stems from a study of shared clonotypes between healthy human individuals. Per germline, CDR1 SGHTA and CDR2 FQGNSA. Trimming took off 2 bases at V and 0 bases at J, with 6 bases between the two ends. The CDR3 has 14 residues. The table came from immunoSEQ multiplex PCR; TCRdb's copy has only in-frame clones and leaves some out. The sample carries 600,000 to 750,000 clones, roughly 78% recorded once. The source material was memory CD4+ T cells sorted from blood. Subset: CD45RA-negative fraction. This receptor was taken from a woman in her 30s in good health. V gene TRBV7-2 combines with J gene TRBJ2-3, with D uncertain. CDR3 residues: CASSLQPSTDTQYF. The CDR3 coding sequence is TGTGCCAGCAGCTTACAACCAAGCACAGATACGCAGTATTTT.